These 12 T cell receptor beta chains originate from one sample sequenced in a study of T cells in Graves' hyperthyroidism and ophthalmopathy (dated by TCRdb to between 2019 and 2020). The protocol used for the library was multiplex PCR. Sequencing instrument: Illumina HiSeq 2000. TCR beta CDR3 regions were amplified from RNA transcripts. The TCR CDR3 was subjected to a first round of RT-PCR using the HTBI primer set and the Qiagen OneStep RT-PCR kit. TCRdb ran its own pipeline on the public reads, namely fastp trimming at Q25 and MiXCR clone calling, and kept in-frame beta chains. Merged by CDR3 protein, the rows form single entries marked with the most common genes and DNA. This sample comprises about 560,000 distinct CDR3 sequences, roughly 15% of them detected only once. The ten largest clonotypes hold approximately 15% of the sample. The sample taken for sequencing was blood. The receptors were sampled from a middle-aged woman with Graves' hyperthyroidism.

This clonotype appeared many times. The CDR3 region is CASSVGSGVYNEQFF. The CDR3 region has the DNA TGTGCCAGCAGCGTAGGTAGCGGAGTTTACAATGAGCAGTTCTTC. This sequence joins TRBV9 and TRBJ2-1; TRBD2 might be the D (6 bases). Germline CDR1 is SGDLS and CDR2 is YYNGEE. Trimming took off 0 bases at V and 4 bases at J, with 11 bases between the two ends. The CDR3 is 15 residues long.

This clonotype was observed many times. The rearrangement uses TRBV27 and TRBJ2-7, with D perhaps TRBD2 (6 bases). The CDR3 totals 12 residues. Trimming cost V 6 bases and J 6 bases, with 12 bases left between them. Looked up from germline, CDR1 is MNHEY and CDR2 is SMNVEV (reference sequence). The CDR3: CASSTVGGEQYF. For the CDR3, the DNA is TGTGCCAGCAGCACCGTCGGGGGCGAGCAGTACTTC.

This clonotype was seen repeatedly, ten times or more. The rearrangement uses TRBV30 and TRBJ2-7; D may be TRBD1 (6 bases). Per the germline V gene, CDR1 is GTSNPN and CDR2 is SVGIG (reference sequence). Trimming left V 2 bases short and J 6 bases short, with 20 bases between. The CDR3 totals 15 residues. The CDR3: CAWSSRDTLRLEQYF. The CDR3 DNA is TGTGCCTGGAGTTCCCGGGACACCCTGAGGCTCGAGCAGTACTTC.

At least ten counts were recorded for this clonotype. The chain employs TRBV19 and TRBJ2-5; 8 bases are a match to TRBD2. The CDR3 totals 21 residues. Germline loops: CDR1 LNHDA, CDR2 SQIVND (reference sequence). The V and J ends lost 9 bases and 5 bases, in that order; junction bases with no gene match: 32. CDR3 residues: CARQPPGPGGPCAGVEETQYF. DNA for the CDR3: TGTGCCAGACAACCTCCCGGGCCGGGGGGGCCGTGCGCGGGAGTGGAGGAGACCCAGTACTTC.

This chain uses TRBV5-6 with TRBJ2-7; D is unclear. CDR3 size: 12 residues. The germline V gene has CDR1 SGHDT and CDR2 YYEEEE. The ends were cut back, 1 base at V and 5 bases at J, with 7 bases in the middle. The CDR3 reads CASSLMRNEQYF. In DNA, the CDR3 is TGTGCCAGCAGCTTGATGCGCAACGAGCAGTACTTC.

In the case of this clonotype: A read error is possible here, since a much larger clone lies one base away. Here the CDR3 omits its conserved ending phenylalanine or tryptophan, so a read error is the likely source. This rearrangement joins TRBV12-3 or TRBV12-4 to TRBJ1-1; D call uncertain. This CDR3 spans 14 amino acids. Deletions cut 3 bases from V and 1 base from J, with 9 bases between. The CDR3 spells CASSFDWRNTEAFS. The CDR3 region has the DNA TGTGCCAGCAGTTTTGACTGGCGGAACACTGAAGCTTTCTCT.

The chain recombines TRBV20-1 with TRBJ2-2, with 10 nucleotides matching TRBD2. V was pared by 7 bases and J by 2 bases, with 7 bases of the junction left unmatched. Germline lookup yields CDR1 DFQATT and CDR2 SNEGSKA (reference sequence). There are 15 residues in the CDR3. The CDR3 is CSGLTSGTNTGELFF. CDR3 coding DNA: TGCAGTGGACTAACTAGCGGGACAAACACCGGGGAGCTGTTTTTT.

This clonotype was recorded a few times. The chain carries TRBV5-1 and TRBJ1-6; D is possibly TRBD1 (5 bases). This CDR3 is built from 14 residues. CDR1 is SGHRS and CDR2 is YFSETQ in the germline V gene. Trimming left V 7 bases short and J 5 bases short, with 13 bases between. The CDR3 loop reads CASGQGENNSPLHF. CDR3 in DNA: TGCGCCAGCGGGCAGGGCGAAAATAATTCACCCCTCCACTTT.

The V gene is TRBV24-1, the J gene TRBJ1-4; a possible D gene is TRBD1 (5 bases). The CDR3 sequence is 13 residues long. Trimming pared 4 bases from V and 10 bases from J, leaving 12 bases between. Germline V lookup: CDR1 KGHDR, CDR2 SFDVKD. CDR3 sequence: CATSDPQGRKLFF. The CDR3 bases are TGTGCCACCAGTGACCCTCAGGGCCGAAAACTGTTTTTT.

Many counts were recorded for this clonotype. This chain uses TRBV5-1 with TRBJ2-1; possibly TRBD1 for D (7 bases). Germline V CDR1 and CDR2: SGHRS, YFSETQ. Trimming left V 2 bases short and J 6 bases short, with 15 bases between. The CDR3 loop spans 15 amino acids. CDR3 amino acids: CASSFGGGKINEQFF. DNA of the CDR3: TGCGCCAGCAGCTTTGGAGGGGGCAAAATCAATGAGCAGTTCTTC.

This clonotype was seen at least ten times. CDR3 nucleotide sequence: TGTGCCAGCAGTTTATTCGGGACAGGGTTTCGGAACGAGCAGTACTTC. Its protein product is CASSLFGTGFRNEQYF. The rearrangement joins TRBV12-3 or TRBV12-4 to TRBJ2-7; 9 bases are shared with TRBD1. This CDR3 spans 16 amino acids. Trimming at V came to 2 bases and at J to 5 bases, leaving 10 bases not matched to a gene.

Note on this clonotype: This may be a read error: a much more frequent sequence differs by one nucleotide. This chain uses TRBV28 with TRBJ1-1; 7 bases are a match to TRBD1. The CDR3 extends over 14 amino acids. Germline loops: CDR1 MDHEN, CDR2 SYDVKM. The CDR3 DNA is TGTGCCAGCATGGTAGCAGGGGGGTACACTGGAGCTTTCTTT. Its protein is CASMVAGGYTGAFF.